This TCR beta chain was recorded in a study of Ad26.COV2.S vaccination and SARS-CoV-2 variants. Study context: Ad26.COV2.S, an intramuscular injection, was given once or twice 56 days apart. Study-wide findings and caveats: An underestimation of total T cell responses may have resulted from the TCR breadth and depth analyses. Recipients of vaccine and of placebo showed similar breadth of their non-spike TCR repertoires.

Sequencing was performed with immunoSEQ multiplex PCR; in TCRdb, only in-frame clones are kept and a portion is missing. The sample lists about 330,000 clones; 75% to 90% were seen once. Germline assignment: CDR1 LNHDA and CDR2 SQIVND (reference sequence). The CDR3 consists of 14 residues. The V end was cut by 6 bases, the J end by 0 bases, with 11 bases between. As for this clone: Antigen unknown.

Treatment of the sample: around 19 received Ad26.COV2.S at low or high dose, single or two shots; roughly five received placebo; per-sample allocation not given. Specimen acquisition occurred on day 63 following the initial vaccine or placebo injection. The vaccine antigen was prefusion-stabilized Wuhan SARS-CoV-2 spike. Material: peripheral blood, obtained in a trial of Ad26.COV2.S vaccine versus placebo. This clonotype was obtained from a person between 18 and 60 years old who received the Ad26.COV2.S COVID-19 vaccine or a placebo. The rearrangement uses TRBV19 and TRBJ1-2, with D possibly matching TRBD1 (6 bases). The CDR3 region is CASRYQGSNYGYTF. The CDR3 bases are TGTGCCAGTAGATACCAGGGGTCTAACTATGGCTACACCTTC. The full variable domain, rest sourced from reference TRBV19 and TRBJ1-2, is DGGITQSPKYLFRKEGQNVTLSCEQNLNHDAMYWYRQDPGQGLRLIYYSQIVNDFQKGDIAEGYSVSREKKESFPLTVTSAQKNPTAFYLCASRYQGSNYGYTFGSGTRLTVV.